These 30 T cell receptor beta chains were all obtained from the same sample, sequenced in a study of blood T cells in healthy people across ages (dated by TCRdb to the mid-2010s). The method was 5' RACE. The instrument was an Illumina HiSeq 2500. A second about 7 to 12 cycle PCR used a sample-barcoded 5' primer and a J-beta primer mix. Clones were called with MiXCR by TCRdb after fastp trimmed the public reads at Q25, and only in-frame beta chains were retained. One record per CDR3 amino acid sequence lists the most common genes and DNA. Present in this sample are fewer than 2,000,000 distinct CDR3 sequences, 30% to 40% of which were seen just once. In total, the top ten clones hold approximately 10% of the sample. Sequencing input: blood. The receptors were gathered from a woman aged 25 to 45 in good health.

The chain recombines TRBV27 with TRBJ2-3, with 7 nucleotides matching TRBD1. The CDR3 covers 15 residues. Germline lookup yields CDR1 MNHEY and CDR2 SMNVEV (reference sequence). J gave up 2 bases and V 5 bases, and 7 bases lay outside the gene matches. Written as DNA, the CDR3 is TGTGCCAGCAGTCGGGGACAGACTTTCACAGATACGCAGTATTTT. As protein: CASSRGQTFTDTQYF.

DNA of the CDR3: TGTGCCAGCAGTCCCCTAGCGGTGATAGCCAAAAACATTCAGTACTTC. Translation gives CASSPLAVIAKNIQYF. The rearrangement joins TRBV2 to TRBJ2-4, with 7 bases matching TRBD2. Germline CDR1 SNHLY, CDR2 FYNNEI. V was pared by 5 bases and J by 0 bases, with 7 bases of the junction left unmatched. The CDR3 loop spans 16 amino acids. Based on the CDR3 plus reference TRBV2 and TRBJ2-4, the full variable domain is EPEVTQTPSHQVTQMGQEVILRCVPISNHLYFYWYRQILGQKVEFLVSFYNNEISEKSEIFDDQFSVERPDGSNFTLKIRSTKLEDSAMYFCASSPLAVIAKNIQYFGAGTRLSVL.

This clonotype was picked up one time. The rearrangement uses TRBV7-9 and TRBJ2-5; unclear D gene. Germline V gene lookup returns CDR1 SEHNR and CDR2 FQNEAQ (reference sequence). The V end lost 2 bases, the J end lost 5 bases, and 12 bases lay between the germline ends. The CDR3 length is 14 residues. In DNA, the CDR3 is TGTGCCAGCAGCTTACCCAGGAAGTCGGAGACCCAGTACTTC. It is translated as CASSLPRKSETQYF.

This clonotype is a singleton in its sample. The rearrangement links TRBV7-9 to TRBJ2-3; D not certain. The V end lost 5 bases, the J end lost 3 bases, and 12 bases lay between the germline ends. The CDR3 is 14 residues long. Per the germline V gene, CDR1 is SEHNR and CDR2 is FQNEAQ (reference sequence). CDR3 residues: CASSPTDGTDTQYF. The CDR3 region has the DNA TGTGCCAGCAGCCCGACGGACGGGACAGATACGCAGTATTTT.

Written as DNA, the CDR3 is TGTGCCACCAGCAGAGATGGGGGTTGGGTGCAGGGGATTGCGCGGATTGGTGAGCAGTTCTTC. Residues: CATSRDGGWVQGIARIGEQFF. The chain couples TRBV15 to TRBJ2-1; possible D gene TRBD1, 6 bases. CDR3 length: 21 amino acids. Trimming stripped 0 bases from V and 9 bases from J, with 33 bases between. Germline loops: CDR1 LNHNV, CDR2 YYDKDF (reference sequence). The full variable domain, completed using reference TRBV15 and TRBJ2-1, is DAMVIQNPRYQVTQFGKPVTLSCSQTLNHNVMYWYQQKSSQAPKLLFHYYDKDFNNEADTPDNFQSRRPNTSFCFLDIRSPGLGDTAMYLCATSRDGGWVQGIARIGEQFFGPGTRLTVL.

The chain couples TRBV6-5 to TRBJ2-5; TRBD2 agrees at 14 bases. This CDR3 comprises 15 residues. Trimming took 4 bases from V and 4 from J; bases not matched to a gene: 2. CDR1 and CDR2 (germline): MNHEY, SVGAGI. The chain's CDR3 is CASSWGLAGAETQYF. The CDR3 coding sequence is TGTGCCAGCAGTTGGGGACTAGCGGGGGCAGAGACCCAGTACTTC.

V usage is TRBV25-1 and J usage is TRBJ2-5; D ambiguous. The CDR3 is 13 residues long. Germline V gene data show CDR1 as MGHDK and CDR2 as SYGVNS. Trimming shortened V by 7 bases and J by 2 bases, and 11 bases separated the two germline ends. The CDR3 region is CASKRHHQETQYF. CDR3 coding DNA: TGTGCCAGCAAAAGACACCATCAAGAGACCCAGTACTTC.

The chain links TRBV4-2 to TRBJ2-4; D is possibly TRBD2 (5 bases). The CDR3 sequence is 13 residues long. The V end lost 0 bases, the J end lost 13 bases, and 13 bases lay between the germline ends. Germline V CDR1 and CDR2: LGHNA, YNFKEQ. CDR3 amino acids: CASSQDRGYKQYF. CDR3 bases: TGTGCCAGCAGCCAAGATCGGGGTTACAAGCAGTACTTC.

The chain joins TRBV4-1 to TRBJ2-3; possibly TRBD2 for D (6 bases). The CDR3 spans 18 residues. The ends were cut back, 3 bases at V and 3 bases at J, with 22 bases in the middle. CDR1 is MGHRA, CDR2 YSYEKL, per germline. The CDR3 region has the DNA TGCGCCAGCAGCCAGGACCCCCCTCTAGCGCCCGTGACAGATACGCAGTATTTT. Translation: CASSQDPPLAPVTDTQYF.

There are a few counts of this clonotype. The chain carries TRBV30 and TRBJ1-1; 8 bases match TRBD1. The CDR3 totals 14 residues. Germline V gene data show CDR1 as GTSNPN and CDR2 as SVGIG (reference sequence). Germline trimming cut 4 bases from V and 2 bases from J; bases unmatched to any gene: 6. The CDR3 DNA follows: TGTGCCTGGAAGAAGGGACAGGTAAACACTGAAGCTTTCTTT. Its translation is CAWKKGQVNTEAFF.

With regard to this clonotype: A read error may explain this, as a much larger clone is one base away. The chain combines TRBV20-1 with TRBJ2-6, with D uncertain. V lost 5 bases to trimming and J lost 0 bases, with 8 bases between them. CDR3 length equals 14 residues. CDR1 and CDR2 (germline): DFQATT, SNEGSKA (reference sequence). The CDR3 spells CSAPTPSGANVLTF. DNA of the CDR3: TGCAGTGCTCCCACACCCTCTGGGGCCAACGTCCTGACTTTC.

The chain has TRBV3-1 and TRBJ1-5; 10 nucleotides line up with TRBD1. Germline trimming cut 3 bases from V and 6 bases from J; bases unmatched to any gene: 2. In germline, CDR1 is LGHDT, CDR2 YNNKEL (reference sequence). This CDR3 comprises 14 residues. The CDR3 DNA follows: TGTGCCAGCAGCCACGGGACAGGGGCTCAGCCCCAGCATTTT. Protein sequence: CASSHGTGAQPQHF.

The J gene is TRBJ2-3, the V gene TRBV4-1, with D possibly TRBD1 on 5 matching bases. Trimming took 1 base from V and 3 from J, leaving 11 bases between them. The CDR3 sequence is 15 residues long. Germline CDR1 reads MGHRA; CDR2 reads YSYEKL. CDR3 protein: CASSQGGRETDTQYF. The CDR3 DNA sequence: TGCGCCAGCAGCCAAGGGGGCAGGGAAACAGATACGCAGTATTTT.

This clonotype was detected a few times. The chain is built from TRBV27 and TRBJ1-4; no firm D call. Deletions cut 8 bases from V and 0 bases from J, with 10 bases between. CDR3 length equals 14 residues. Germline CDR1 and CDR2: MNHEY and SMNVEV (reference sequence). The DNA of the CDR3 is TGTGCCAGCGGTGGACCGGCAACTAATGAAAAACTGTTTTTT. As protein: CASGGPATNEKLFF.

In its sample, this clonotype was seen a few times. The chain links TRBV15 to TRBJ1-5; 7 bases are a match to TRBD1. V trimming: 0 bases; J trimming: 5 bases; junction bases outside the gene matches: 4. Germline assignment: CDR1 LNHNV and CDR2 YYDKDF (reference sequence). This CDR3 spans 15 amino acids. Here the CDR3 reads CATSRDGDSDQPQHF. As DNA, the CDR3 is TGTGCCACCAGCAGAGATGGGGACAGCGATCAGCCCCAGCATTTT.

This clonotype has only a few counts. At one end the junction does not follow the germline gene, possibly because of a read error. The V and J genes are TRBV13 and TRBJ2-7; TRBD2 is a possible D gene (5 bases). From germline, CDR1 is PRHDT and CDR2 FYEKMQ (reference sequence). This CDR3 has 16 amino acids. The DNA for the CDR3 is TGTGCCGGCAGCTCCGTGCCCGCGGGCATAAGGGTCGAGCAGTACTTC. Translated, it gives CAGSSVPAGIRVEQYF.

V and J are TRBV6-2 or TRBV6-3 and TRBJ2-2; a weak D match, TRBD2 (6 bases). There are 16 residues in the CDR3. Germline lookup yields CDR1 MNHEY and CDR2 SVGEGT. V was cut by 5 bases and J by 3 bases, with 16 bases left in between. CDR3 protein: CASSRGTPGDTGELFF. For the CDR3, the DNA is TGTGCCAGCAGTCGGGGGACCCCCGGGGACACCGGGGAGCTGTTTTTT.

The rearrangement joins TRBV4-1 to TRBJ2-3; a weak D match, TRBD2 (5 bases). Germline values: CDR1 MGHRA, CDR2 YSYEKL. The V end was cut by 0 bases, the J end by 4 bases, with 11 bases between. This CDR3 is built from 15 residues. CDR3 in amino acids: CASSQEPLRADTQYF. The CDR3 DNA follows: TGCGCCAGCAGCCAAGAACCCTTGAGGGCAGATACGCAGTATTTT.

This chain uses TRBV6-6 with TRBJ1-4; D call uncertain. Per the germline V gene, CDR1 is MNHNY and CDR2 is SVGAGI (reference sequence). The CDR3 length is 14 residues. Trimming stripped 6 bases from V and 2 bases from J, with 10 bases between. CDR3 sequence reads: CASRDSGTNEKLFF. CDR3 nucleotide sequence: TGTGCCAGCAGGGACTCTGGGACTAATGAAAAACTGTTTTTT.

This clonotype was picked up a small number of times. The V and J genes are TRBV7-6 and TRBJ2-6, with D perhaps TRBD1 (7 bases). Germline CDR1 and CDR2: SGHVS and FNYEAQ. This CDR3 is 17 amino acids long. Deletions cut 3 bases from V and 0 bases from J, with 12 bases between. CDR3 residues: CASSLAGGLSGANVLTF. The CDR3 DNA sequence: TGTGCCAGCAGCTTGGCAGGGGGACTCTCTGGGGCCAACGTCCTGACTTTC.

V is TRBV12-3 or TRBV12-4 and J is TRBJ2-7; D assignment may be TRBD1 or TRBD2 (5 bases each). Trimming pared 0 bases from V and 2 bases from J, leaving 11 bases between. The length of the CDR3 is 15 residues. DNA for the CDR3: TGTGCCAGCAGTTTAGCGCCGGGACCGGCCTACGAGCAGTACTTC. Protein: CASSLAPGPAYEQYF.

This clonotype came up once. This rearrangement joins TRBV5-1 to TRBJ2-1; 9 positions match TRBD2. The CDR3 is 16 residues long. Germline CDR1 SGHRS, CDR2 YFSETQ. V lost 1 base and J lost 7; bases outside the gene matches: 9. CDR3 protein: CASSLRRRGGGNEQFF. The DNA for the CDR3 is TGCGCCAGCAGCTTGCGTCGGCGGGGGGGCGGAAATGAGCAGTTCTTC.

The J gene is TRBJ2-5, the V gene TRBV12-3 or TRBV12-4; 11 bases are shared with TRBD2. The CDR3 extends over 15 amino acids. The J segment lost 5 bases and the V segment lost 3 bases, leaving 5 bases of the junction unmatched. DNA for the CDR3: TGTGCCAGCAGTTTTATTAGCGGGAGGGGTGAGACCCAGTACTTC. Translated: CASSFISGRGETQYF.

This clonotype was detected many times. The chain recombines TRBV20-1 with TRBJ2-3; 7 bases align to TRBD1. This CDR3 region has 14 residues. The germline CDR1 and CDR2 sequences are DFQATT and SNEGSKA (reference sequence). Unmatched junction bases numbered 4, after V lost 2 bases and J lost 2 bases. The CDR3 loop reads CSARTTGFTDTQYF. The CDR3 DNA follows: TGCAGTGCTAGAACGACAGGGTTCACAGATACGCAGTATTTT.

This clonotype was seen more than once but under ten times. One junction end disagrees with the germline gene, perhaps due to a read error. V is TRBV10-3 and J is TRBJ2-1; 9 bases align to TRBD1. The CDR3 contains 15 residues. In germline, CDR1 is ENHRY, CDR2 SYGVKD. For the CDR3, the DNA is TGTGCCATCAGAAGGGACAGGGCGTCCTACAATGAGCAGCTCTTC. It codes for CAIRRDRASYNEQLF.

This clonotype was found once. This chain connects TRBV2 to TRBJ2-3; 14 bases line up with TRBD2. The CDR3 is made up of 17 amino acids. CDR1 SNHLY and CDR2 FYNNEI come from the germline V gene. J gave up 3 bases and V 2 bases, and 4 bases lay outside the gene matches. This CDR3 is CASSEQGLAGVTDTQYF. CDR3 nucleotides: TGTGCCAGCAGTGAACAGGGACTAGCGGGAGTTACAGATACGCAGTATTTT.

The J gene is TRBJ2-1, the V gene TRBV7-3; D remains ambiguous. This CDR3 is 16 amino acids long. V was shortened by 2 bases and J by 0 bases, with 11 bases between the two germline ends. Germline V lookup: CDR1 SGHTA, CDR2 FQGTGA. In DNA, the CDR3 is TGTGCCAGCAGCTTAGCCAGCCCGAGCTCCTACAATGAGCAGTTCTTC. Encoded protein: CASSLASPSSYNEQFF.

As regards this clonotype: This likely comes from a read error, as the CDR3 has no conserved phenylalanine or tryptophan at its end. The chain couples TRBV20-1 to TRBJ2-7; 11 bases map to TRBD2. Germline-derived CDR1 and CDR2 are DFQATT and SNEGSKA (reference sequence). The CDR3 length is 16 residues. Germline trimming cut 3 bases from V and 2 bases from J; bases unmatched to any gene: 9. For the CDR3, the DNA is TGCAGTGCTAGGGGACTAGCGGAGCCTGCGCCCTACGAGCAGTACTTA. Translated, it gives CSARGLAEPAPYEQYL.

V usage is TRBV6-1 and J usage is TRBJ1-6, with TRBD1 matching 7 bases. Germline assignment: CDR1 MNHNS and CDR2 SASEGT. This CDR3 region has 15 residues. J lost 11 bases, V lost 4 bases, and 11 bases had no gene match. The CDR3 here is CASSVQGLTDPPLHF. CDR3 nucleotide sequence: TGTGCCAGCAGTGTACAGGGGTTGACGGATCCACCCCTCCACTTT.

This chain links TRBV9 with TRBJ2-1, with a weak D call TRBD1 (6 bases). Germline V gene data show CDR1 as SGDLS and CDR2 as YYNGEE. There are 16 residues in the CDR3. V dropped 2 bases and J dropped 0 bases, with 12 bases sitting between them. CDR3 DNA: TGTGCCAGCAGCGTGGACAGTACCAGCTCCTACAATGAGCAGTTCTTC. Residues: CASSVDSTSSYNEQFF.